This passage covers 18 T cell receptor beta chains from one sample sequenced in a study of patients and donors after allogeneic stem cell transplantation (TCRdb year 2020). The protocol used for the library was RT-PCR. The reads were generated on a NextSeq 550. TCRdb reanalyzed the raw reads on its own, using fastp at Q25 for trimming and MiXCR for clone calling, and kept in-frame beta chains. Rows are combined by CDR3 protein, so each entry shows the most common genes and DNA. In this sample the table shows around 4,100 distinct CDR3 sequences, around 24% of which occur a single time. About 17% of the sample is taken by the ten largest. Sequenced: blood, either unsorted or a sorted T cell fraction (not recorded which). These receptors all come from a human donor who was either an allogeneic HSCT recipient or a stem cell or donor lymphocyte infusion donor (not recorded which). It is not recorded whose cells these are; they may come from a transplant donor.

This clonotype has only a few counts. V is TRBV12-3 or TRBV12-4 and J is TRBJ2-1; no definite D call. V was clipped by 2 bases and J by 7 bases, with 6 bases between them. The CDR3 loop spans 12 amino acids. The CDR3 nucleotides are TGTGCCAGCAGTTTATTCGGGAATGAGCAGTTCTTC. Its protein product is CASSLFGNEQFF.

This clonotype was found a few times. The rearrangement joins TRBV9 to TRBJ2-5; D is perhaps TRBD2 (6 bases). The CDR3 length is 15 residues. V shed 3 bases and J shed 1 base, with 13 bases lying between them. Germline CDR1 SGDLS, CDR2 YYNGEE. This CDR3 is CASSERGDFQETQYF. The DNA for the CDR3 is TGTGCCAGCAGCGAGAGAGGGGACTTCCAAGAGACCCAGTACTTC.

CDR3 sequence reads: CASSQDGRATEAFF. CDR3 bases: TGTGCCAGCAGCCAAGACGGCAGGGCCACTGAAGCTTTCTTT. The chain links TRBV4-2 to TRBJ1-1; possible D gene TRBD1, 5 bases. CDR3 length equals 14 residues. The V gene lost 0 bases and the J gene lost 4 bases, with 9 bases spanning the gap. The germline gives CDR1 LGHNA, CDR2 YNFKEQ.

This clonotype rates as medium-sized. The chain is built from TRBV2 and TRBJ2-1; TRBD1 matches at 8 bases. Germline V lookup: CDR1 SNHLY, CDR2 FYNNEI. Losses at the gene ends were 6 bases for V and 7 bases for J; bases not matched to a gene: 5. CDR3 length equals 13 residues. The CDR3, as DNA: TGTGCCAGCAGGGTGGACAGGGAGAATGAGCAGTTCTTC. Protein: CASRVDRENEQFF.

On this clonotype: The junction differs from germline at one of its ends, possibly a read error. This chain connects TRBV7-9 to TRBJ2-7; TRBD2 matches 9 bases. Germline loops: CDR1 SEHNR, CDR2 FQNEAQ (reference sequence). The length of the CDR3 is 14 residues. The CDR3 loop reads CASSIAGVAHEQYF. CDR3 DNA: TGTGCCAGCAGCATAGCGGGAGTCGCGCACGAGCAGTACTTC.

The chain couples TRBV30 to TRBJ1-6, with 8 bases matching TRBD1. The CDR3 spans 12 residues. Germline lookup yields CDR1 GTSNPN and CDR2 SVGIG (reference sequence). Trimming at V came to 3 bases and at J to 14 bases, leaving 6 bases not matched to a gene. DNA of the CDR3: TGTGCCTGGAGGGGAAGGACAGGGACCCTCCACTTT. Translation gives CAWRGRTGTLHF.

Judged by abundance, this clonotype is medium-sized. The chain uses TRBV5-5 and TRBJ2-1; D ambiguous. The germline CDR1 and CDR2 sequences are SGHKS and YYEKEE (reference sequence). V shed 4 bases and J shed 10 bases, with 15 bases lying between them. The CDR3 consists of 13 residues. The CDR3 DNA is TGTGCCAGCAGCCAATCTACCGACCGGGAGCAGTTCTTC. Translation gives CASSQSTDREQFF.

The chain recombines TRBV18 with TRBJ1-3; 9 nucleotides line up with TRBD1. Per germline, CDR1 KGHSH and CDR2 LQKENI. V trimming: 5 bases; J trimming: 0 bases; junction bases outside the gene matches: 5. This CDR3 has 16 residues. Here the CDR3 reads CASSERQGDSGNTIYF. Written as DNA, the CDR3 is TGTGCCAGCTCAGAGAGACAGGGGGACTCTGGAAACACCATATATTTT. The full variable domain, completed using reference TRBV18 and TRBJ1-3, is NAGVMQNPRHLVRRRGQEARLRCSPMKGHSHVYWYRQLPEEGLKFMVYLQKENIIDESGMPKERFSAEFPKEGPSILRIQQVVRGDSAAYFCASSERQGDSGNTIYFGEGSWLTVV.

There are a few counts of this clonotype. The chain has TRBV10-2 and TRBJ1-1, with D maybe TRBD1 (5 bases). CDR1 and CDR2 from the germline V gene are WSHSY and SAAADI. The CDR3 contains 13 residues. Trimming left V 8 bases short and J 1 base short, with 11 bases between. CDR3 in amino acids: CASSRARNTEAFF. CDR3 coding DNA: TGCGCCAGCTCCAGGGCGCGGAACACTGAAGCTTTCTTT.

This sequence joins TRBV5-6 and TRBJ2-6; possibly TRBD2 for D (5 bases). CDR1 is SGHDT and CDR2 is YYEEEE in the germline V gene. This CDR3 comprises 14 residues. V shed 2 bases and J shed 2 bases, with 5 bases lying between them. The CDR3 protein is CASSFGAGANVLTF. CDR3 in DNA: TGTGCCAGCAGCTTCGGGGCTGGGGCCAACGTCCTGACTTTC.

By sample share, this clonotype is medium-sized. The rearrangement links TRBV29-1 to TRBJ2-3; 8 positions match TRBD2. CDR3 length equals 15 residues. Germline CDR1 and CDR2: SQVTM and ANQGSEA. With V trimmed by 1 base and J by 5 bases, 8 bases remained unmatched. The CDR3 DNA reads as TGCAGCGTTGAAGGTGCGAGCGGGAGAGGAGATACGCAGTATTTT. It translates to CSVEGASGRGDTQYF.

In its sample, this clonotype ranks as medium-sized. This chain links TRBV6-5 with TRBJ2-3, with 8 nucleotides matching TRBD2. V gave up 2 bases and J gave up 2 bases; unmatched junction bases: 3. Germline lookup yields CDR1 MNHEY and CDR2 SVGAGI. This CDR3 has 15 residues. CDR3 residues: CASSYGRGDTDTQYF. The CDR3 DNA reads TGTGCCAGCAGTTACGGGCGGGGGGACACAGATACGCAGTATTTT.

The chain combines TRBV23-1 with TRBJ2-7; D is unresolved. TRBV23-1 qualifies as an ORF whose function is uncertain. V dropped 5 bases and J dropped 1 base, with 12 bases sitting between them. This CDR3 is built from 14 residues. For the CDR3, the DNA is TGCGCCAGCAGTTCATTGGGTCCGTCCTACGAGCAGTACGTC. This gives the protein CASSSLGPSYEQYV.

This clonotype occurred a few times. The V gene is TRBV20-1, the J gene TRBJ2-3; 7 bases align to TRBD2. Losses at the gene ends were 4 bases for V and 2 bases for J; bases not matched to a gene: 9. The length of the CDR3 is 15 residues. Germline V CDR1 and CDR2: DFQATT, SNEGSKA (reference sequence). The CDR3, as DNA: TGCAGTGCTATAAGCCTGCGGGAGTACACAGATACGCAGTATTTT. It translates to CSAISLREYTDTQYF.

By proportion, this clonotype is medium-sized. J is TRBJ2-5 and V is TRBV20-1, with 9 bases identical to TRBD1. V trimming: 5 bases; J trimming: 4 bases; junction bases outside the gene matches: 11. Germline values: CDR1 DFQATT, CDR2 SNEGSKA (reference sequence). CDR3 size: 15 residues. This CDR3 reads CSALGRTGAGETQYF. The DNA of the CDR3 is TGCAGTGCTCTAGGGAGGACAGGGGCGGGAGAGACCCAGTACTTC.

V is TRBV7-2 and J is TRBJ2-1, with TRBD2 matching over 10 bases. Losses at the gene ends were 5 bases for V and 2 bases for J; bases not matched to a gene: 6. Germline V lookup: CDR1 SGHTA, CDR2 FQGNSA. The length of the CDR3 is 16 residues. The CDR3 DNA sequence: TGTGCCAGCAGCCTCTCTAGCGGGGGAACCTACAATGAGCAGTTCTTC. This sequence encodes CASSLSSGGTYNEQFF.

This clonotype appeared a few times. This chain uses TRBV11-3 with TRBJ2-6; D remains unclear. The CDR3 covers 16 residues. The V end was cut by 5 bases, the J end by 0 bases, with 11 bases between. The germline gives CDR1 SGHNT, CDR2 YENEEA. As DNA, the CDR3 is TGTGCCAGCAGCCGAAGACTGTTCTCTGGGGCCAACGTCCTGACTTTC. Its protein is CASSRRLFSGANVLTF.

This clonotype was observed a few times. This sequence joins TRBV30 and TRBJ1-6; 7 nucleotides match TRBD1. Per germline, CDR1 GTSNPN and CDR2 SVGIG (reference sequence). The CDR3 has 16 residues. V was pared by 1 base and J by 10 bases, with 13 bases of the junction left unmatched. The CDR3 bases are TGTGCCTGGAGTGGGGCCCCCCCGACAGGGCACTCACCCCTCCACTTT. This codes for CAWSGAPPTGHSPLHF. Together with reference TRBV30 and TRBJ1-6, the CDR3 gives the full variable domain: SQTIHQWPATLVQPVGSPLSLECTVEGTSNPNLYWYRQAAGRGLQLLFYSVGIGQISSEVPQNLSASRPQDRQFILSSKKLLLSDSGFYLCAWSGAPPTGHSPLHFGNGTRLTVT.